The 17 T cell receptor beta chains in this list originate from one sample, sequenced in a study of metastatic and nonmetastatic thyroid tumors. TCRdb re-clonotyped the PCR reads through MiXCR. The sample lists approximately 84,000 clones, 15% occurring once. Prior to thyroid surgery, none of the patients had received any treatment. Sequencing was carried out using blood. The receptors shown here come from a female donor with papillary thyroid cancer or a benign thyroid nodule (not recorded which). Some clones in this sample may be carry-over from other donors' samples.

As regards this clone: The junction and the germline gene differ at one end; a read error may be behind it. This chain joins TRBV11-2 and TRBJ2-7; D remains unclear. The CDR3 sequence is 14 residues long. Germline V gene lookup returns CDR1 SGHAT and CDR2 FQNNGV. The CDR3 sequence is CAISWWTVAYEQYF. CDR3 coding DNA: TGTGCCATCAGCTGGTGGACGGTCGCCTACGAGCAGTACTTC.

This clone was observed many times. The gene calls are TRBV6-1 and TRBJ1-1; D is ambiguous. V was shortened by 4 bases and J by 1 base, with 13 bases between the two germline ends. This CDR3 has 15 amino acids. CDR1 and CDR2 from the germline V gene are MNHNS and SASEGT. The CDR3 reads CASSALQSGNTEAFF. Written as DNA, the CDR3 is TGTGCCAGCAGTGCGTTGCAGTCAGGGAACACTGAAGCTTTCTTT.

Many counts were recorded for this clone. CDR3 DNA sequence: TGTGCCAGCAGCCCCTGGGGGCGGGACTATTATTACTACGAGCAGTACTTC. Translation: CASSPWGRDYYYYEQYF. The genes are TRBV4-2 and TRBJ2-7; a possible D gene is TRBD2 (7 bases). The V gene lost 4 bases and the J gene lost 3 bases, with 22 bases spanning the gap. The germline V gene has CDR1 LGHNA and CDR2 YNFKEQ. CDR3 length equals 17 residues.

This clone was counted between two and nine times. One junction end disagrees with the germline gene, perhaps due to a read error. V is TRBV12-3 or TRBV12-4 and J is TRBJ2-1; D remains ambiguous. The CDR3 runs 14 residues. This CDR3 is CASSLDVPGNEQSF. Here the CDR3 DNA reads TGTGCCAGCAGTTTGGACGTACCGGGTAATGAGCAGTCCTTC.

This clone came up many times. This rearrangement joins TRBV15 to TRBJ1-2, with TRBD1 identical over 9 bases. This CDR3 comprises 13 residues. V shed 5 bases, J shed 8 bases, and the junction held 6 bases outside the gene matches. Germline CDR1 LNHNV, CDR2 YYDKDF (reference sequence). Here the CDR3 reads CATSPDRGSGYTF. The CDR3 DNA reads TGTGCCACCAGCCCGGACAGGGGTTCCGGCTACACCTTC.

This clone was detected ten times or more. This sequence joins TRBV12-3 or TRBV12-4 and TRBJ1-1; D is uncertain. The ends were cut back, 4 bases at V and 3 bases at J, with 12 bases in the middle. This CDR3 has 14 residues. The CDR3 region is CASSSTRVDTEAFF. CDR3 sequence (DNA): TGTGCCAGCAGTTCAACGAGGGTGGACACTGAAGCTTTCTTT.

This clone was recorded many times. The rearrangement joins TRBV7-9 to TRBJ2-3; unclear D gene. From germline, CDR1 is SEHNR and CDR2 FQNEAQ (reference sequence). The CDR3 spans 15 residues. The germline V and J ends were trimmed by 1 base and 2 bases, with 10 bases remaining between them. CDR3 bases: TGTGCCAGCAGCTTAGTTCTAGGGCACACAGATACGCAGTATTTT. This translates into CASSLVLGHTDTQYF.

This clone was seen at least ten times. The rearrangement links TRBV7-8 to TRBJ2-1, with TRBD2 matching over 7 bases. The germline CDR1 and CDR2 sequences are SGHVS and FQNEAQ. Trimming at V came to 7 bases and at J to 5 bases, leaving 17 bases not matched to a gene. CDR3 length equals 17 residues. The CDR3 is CASIPPLGGRGDNEQFF. Here the CDR3 DNA reads TGTGCCAGCATCCCCCCCCTGGGGGGACGGGGGGACAATGAGCAGTTCTTC.

This chain connects TRBV28 to TRBJ1-3; 7 bases map to TRBD1. The germline gives CDR1 MDHEN, CDR2 SYDVKM. CDR3 length: 17 amino acids. V trimming: 5 bases; J trimming: 3 bases; junction bases outside the gene matches: 13. Here the CDR3 DNA reads TGTGCCAGCAGTAGGCGGGACAGCCCTCTCTTTGGAAACACCATATATTTT. The encoded protein is CASSRRDSPLFGNTIYF.

The table lists this clone with many counts. An end of the junction does not agree with germline; a read error may underlie this. Additional DNA sequences in this sample encode the identical CDR3. V usage is TRBV9 and J usage is TRBJ1-2; D is ambiguous. The length of the CDR3 is 13 residues. Germline V lookup: CDR1 SGDLS, CDR2 YYNGEE. The chain's CDR3 is CASSVVSDYSYTF. The CDR3 region has the DNA TGTGCCAGCAGCGTAGTGTCAGACTATAGCTACACCTTC.

This clone has a count of ten or more. The chain has TRBV19 and TRBJ2-5; 10 nucleotides match TRBD2. With 6 bases clipped from V and 4 bases from J, the junction kept 8 bases outside the gene matches. CDR3 size: 15 residues. CDR1 and CDR2 (germline): LNHDA, SQIVND (reference sequence). The CDR3 region has the DNA TGTGCCAGTAGCGTAGCGGGGGGCGGGGTAGAGACCCAGTACTTC. It specifies CASSVAGGGVETQYF.

At least ten counts were recorded for this clone. The CDR3 here is CASSEYEQFF. DNA for the CDR3: TGTGCCAGCAGTGAGTATGAGCAGTTCTTC. V is TRBV6-1 and J is TRBJ2-1, with no clear D. The germline CDR1 and CDR2 sequences are MNHNS and SASEGT. V was cut by 3 bases and J by 8 bases, with 2 bases left in between. The CDR3 is 10 amino acids.

A few counts support this clone. Just one base apart from a much larger clone, this may be a read error. V and J are TRBV14 and TRBJ2-1; maybe TRBD2 (6 bases). Germline assignment: CDR1 SGHDN and CDR2 FVKESK. V gave up 9 bases and J gave up 4 bases, with 13 bases separating them. This CDR3 comprises 13 residues. The CDR3 here is CARGPGEYNEQFF. The CDR3 nucleotides are TGTGCCAGAGGGCCGGGGGAATACAATGAGCAGTTCTTC.

Ten or more counts support this clone. The chain employs TRBV10-3 and TRBJ2-2, with TRBD2 matching over 7 bases. With 0 bases clipped from V and 1 base from J, the junction kept 11 bases outside the gene matches. The CDR3 has 19 residues. CDR1 ENHRY and CDR2 SYGVKD come from the germline V gene. The CDR3 sequence: CAISESIGAGDLNTGELFF. The CDR3 DNA reads as TGTGCCATCAGTGAGTCGATTGGGGCGGGGGACCTGAACACCGGGGAGCTGTTTTTT.

This clone was picked up a small number of times. This chain uses TRBV29-1 with TRBJ2-7; TRBD2 might be the D (5 bases). Germline CDR1 reads SQVTM; CDR2 reads ANQGSEA. The CDR3 is made up of 13 amino acids. The germline V and J ends were trimmed by 7 bases and 0 bases, with 13 bases remaining between them. The CDR3 region is CSARVGLSYEQYF. CDR3 coding DNA: TGCAGCGCCCGGGTTGGACTCTCCTACGAGCAGTACTTC.

This clone has at least ten counts. The V call is TRBV11-2, the J call TRBJ1-2; D not resolved. In germline, CDR1 is SGHAT, CDR2 FQNNGV. The ends were cut back, 0 bases at V and 2 bases at J, with 4 bases in the middle. The CDR3 is made up of 13 amino acids. The CDR3 nucleotides read TGTGCCAGCAGCTTAGACAGAAACTATGGCTACACCTTC. Translated: CASSLDRNYGYTF.

This clone was seen a few times. A single base separates this from a much larger clone, so it may be a read error. The V gene is TRBV9, the J gene TRBJ1-2; tentative D call: TRBD1 (6 bases). V was pared by 3 bases and J by 8 bases, with 29 bases between. Germline loops: CDR1 SGDLS, CDR2 YYNGEE. CDR3 size: 18 residues. CDR3 amino acids: CASSATESNWGLTGGYTF. The CDR3 region has the DNA TGTGCCAGCAGCGCAACCGAGTCTAACTGGGGGCTTACGGGGGGCTACACCTTC.